This passage covers 17 T cell receptor beta chains from one sample sequenced in a study of early T cells in non-severe SARS-CoV-2 infection. TCRdb reprocessed the 5' RACE reads with MiXCR, giving one entry per CDR3 protein. The repertoire includes approximately 69,000 distinct CDR3 sequences, 12% of them detected once, and about 4.2% sits in the top ten. Sequencing input: whole blood. These TCRs come from an adult who was a healthcare worker with PCR-confirmed SARS-CoV-2 infection or an uninfected control (not recorded which).

The chain joins TRBV2 to TRBJ1-5; the match to TRBD1 covers 7 bases. Germline V gives CDR1 SNHLY, CDR2 FYNNEI. J was trimmed by 7 bases and V by 6 bases; bases with no gene match: 9. The CDR3 consists of 14 residues. CDR3 loop: CASSRQGTEQPQHF. DNA of the CDR3: TGTGCCAGCAGCCGACAGGGAACGGAGCAGCCCCAGCATTTT.

V is TRBV9 and J is TRBJ2-7; 9 bases agree with TRBD1. This CDR3 has 15 residues. Trimming took 0 bases from V and 5 from J; bases not matched to a gene: 6. Per germline, CDR1 SGDLS and CDR2 YYNGEE. The CDR3 region is CASSVAGTGLNEQYF. CDR3 in DNA: TGTGCCAGCAGCGTAGCAGGGACAGGGTTGAACGAGCAGTACTTC.

This clonotype was detected many times. The rearrangement joins TRBV7-2 to TRBJ2-7, with D tentatively TRBD2 (5 bases). CDR1 SGHTA and CDR2 FQGNSA come from the germline V gene. Trimming pared 5 bases from V and 5 bases from J, leaving 10 bases between. The CDR3 runs to 12 residues. The CDR3 nucleotides read TGTGCCAGCAGCCCTAACGGGGACGAGCAGTACTTC. It encodes CASSPNGDEQYF.

This clonotype has ten or more counts. The chain has TRBV6-2 or TRBV6-3 and TRBJ1-2; D is undetermined. CDR1 and CDR2 from the germline V gene are MNHEY and SVGEGT. This CDR3 contains 15 residues. V dropped 0 bases and J dropped 4 bases, with 12 bases sitting between them. DNA for the CDR3: TGTGCCAGCAGTTACTCGGATAAACAGATCTATGGCTACACCTTC. Residues: CASSYSDKQIYGYTF.

This clonotype was seen at least ten times. The CDR3, as DNA: TGTGCCAGCAGTGGAAACGACAGGGGGCTTAGGAACGAGCAGTACTTC. Its protein is CASSGNDRGLRNEQYF. The V gene is TRBV28, the J gene TRBJ2-7; the match to TRBD1 covers 10 bases. The CDR3 has 16 residues. Trimming cost V 5 bases and J 5 bases; bases outside gene matches: 12. CDR1 is MDHEN and CDR2 is SYDVKM in the germline V gene.

This clonotype came up many times. The gene calls are TRBV10-3 and TRBJ1-1, with a possible D match to TRBD1 (6 bases). Trimming took off 10 bases at V and 12 bases at J, with 18 bases between the two ends. Germline V gene sequence: CDR1 ENHRY, CDR2 SYGVKD. CDR3 size: 11 residues. The CDR3 loop is CATRGGQGSFF. The CDR3 DNA follows: TGTGCCACCCGAGGAGGTCAGGGGTCTTTCTTT.

V gene TRBV29-1 combines with J gene TRBJ2-5, with unresolved D. Trimming left V 7 bases short and J 5 bases short, with 14 bases between. Looked up from germline, CDR1 is SQVTM and CDR2 is ANQGSEA. This CDR3 comprises 12 residues. The CDR3 DNA sequence: TGCAGCGCCGAGGAAAACTCGGAGACCCAGTACTTC. Protein: CSAEENSETQYF.

The rearrangement uses TRBV7-3 and TRBJ2-7; D is perhaps TRBD2 (6 bases). Looked up from germline, CDR1 is SGHTA and CDR2 is FQGTGA. This CDR3 contains 18 residues. Trimming removed 3 bases from V and 1 base from J, with 22 bases in between. The CDR3 sequence is CASSFKIPGTSPSYEQYF. As DNA, the CDR3 is TGTGCCAGCAGCTTCAAAATACCCGGGACTTCCCCATCCTACGAGCAGTACTTC.

The chain uses TRBV10-3 and TRBJ2-3, with D maybe TRBD2 (6 bases). Germline V gene sequence: CDR1 ENHRY, CDR2 SYGVKD. The CDR3 extends over 14 amino acids. V lost 8 bases, J lost 3 bases, and 15 bases lay in between. The CDR3 bases are TGTGCCATCGGGGCGGGGAGCGCTACAGATACGCAGTATTTT. It specifies CAIGAGSATDTQYF.

The chain couples TRBV24-1 to TRBJ2-2; D perhaps matches TRBD1 (5 bases). The germline CDR1 and CDR2 sequences are KGHDR and SFDVKD. Trimming shortened V by 7 bases and J by 8 bases, and 13 bases separated the two germline ends. The CDR3 length is 13 residues. CDR3: CATSWGSGGELFF. In DNA, the CDR3 is TGTGCCACCAGCTGGGGCTCCGGAGGGGAGCTGTTTTTT.

A few counts support this clonotype. The chain recombines TRBV20-1 with TRBJ1-5; a weak D match, TRBD1 (5 bases). The CDR3 runs to 12 residues. Deletions cut 3 bases from V and 7 bases from J, with 10 bases between. The germline CDR1 and CDR2 sequences are DFQATT and SNEGSKA (reference sequence). The CDR3 region has the DNA TGCAGTGCTAGCTCGGGGGAGCAGCCCCAGCATTTT. It encodes CSASSGEQPQHF.

In its sample, this clonotype is medium-sized. V and J are TRBV28 and TRBJ2-1, with a possible D match to TRBD1 (5 bases). V gave up 6 bases and J gave up 5 bases, with 8 bases separating them. In germline, CDR1 is MDHEN, CDR2 SYDVKM. The CDR3 is 12 amino acids. Here the CDR3 DNA reads TGTGCCAGCAGCCTACAGGACAATGAGCAGTTCTTC. Its protein product is CASSLQDNEQFF.

For this clonotype: A much bigger clone sits one base away, suggesting this may be a read error. The DNA of the CDR3 is TGTGCCAGCAATCGTGGCGGTAGCACCTACAATGAGCAGTTCTTC. Protein sequence: CASNRGGSTYNEQFF. The chain joins TRBV27 to TRBJ2-1; D is unresolved. The V gene's germline CDR1 is MNHEY and CDR2 SMNVEV (reference sequence). V was clipped by 7 bases and J by 2 bases, with 15 bases between them. CDR3 length: 15 residues.

The CDR3 reads CASSRGQGNGELFF. The CDR3 DNA is TGTGCCAGCTCGAGAGGACAGGGGAACGGGGAGCTGTTTTTT. V usage is TRBV18 and J usage is TRBJ2-2; 9 positions agree with TRBD1. The V gene end was trimmed by 6 bases and the J gene end by 7 bases; junction bases not matched to a gene: 6. The CDR3 loop spans 14 amino acids. Germline-derived CDR1 and CDR2 are KGHSH and LQKENI.

A few counts support this clonotype. This chain joins TRBV7-8 and TRBJ1-5, with no clear D. Trimming took off 0 bases at V and 4 bases at J, with 4 bases between the two ends. The germline V gene has CDR1 SGHVS and CDR2 FQNEAQ. The CDR3 totals 13 residues. CDR3 loop: CASSLARNQPQHF. CDR3 DNA: TGTGCCAGCAGCTTAGCCAGAAATCAGCCCCAGCATTTT.

The table lists this clonotype with many counts. The chain has TRBV19 and TRBJ1-5, with no clear D. This CDR3 has 16 residues. Germline V lookup: CDR1 LNHDA, CDR2 SQIVND (reference sequence). Deletions cut 2 bases from V and 4 bases from J, with 15 bases between. In DNA, the CDR3 is TGTGCCAGTAGTATATTAGGAACAGCGAGTAATCAGCCCCAGCATTTT. Translating it yields CASSILGTASNQPQHF.

The table lists this clonotype with many counts. This chain uses TRBV3-1 with TRBJ2-7; no clear D. The V end lost 1 base, the J end lost 8 bases, and 9 bases lay between the germline ends. CDR3 length: 12 amino acids. Germline CDR1 and CDR2: LGHDT and YNNKEL (reference sequence). The CDR3 loop reads CASSQGGYQQYF. For the CDR3, the DNA is TGTGCCAGCAGCCAAGGGGGATACCAGCAGTACTTC.